The 21 T cell receptor beta chains in this list originate from one sample, sequenced in a study of shared clonotypes between healthy human individuals. Clones were sequenced by immunoSEQ multiplex PCR, and TCRdb holds only the in-frame ones, with some missing. This table has over a million clones, 78% appearing once. The source material was memory CD4+ T cells from PBMCs. Subset meaning: CD45RA-negative fraction. These receptor sequences come from a man aged 18 to 29 in good health. Some clones in this sample may be carry-over from other donors' samples.

V is TRBV28 and J is TRBJ2-7; D may be TRBD2 (5 bases). V shed 8 bases and J shed 2 bases, with 16 bases lying between them. The CDR3 is 14 amino acids. The germline V gene encodes CDR1 MDHEN and CDR2 SYDVKM. CDR3 sequence (DNA): TGTGCCAGCTCCCCCACGGACGGGGCCTACGAGCAGTACTTC. It is translated as CASSPTDGAYEQYF.

At least ten counts were recorded for this clone. V gene TRBV21-1 combines with J gene TRBJ2-1; TRBD1 reflects the table's D call only, with no check against the DNA. TRBV21-1 is a pseudogene. The CDR3 sequence is 16 residues long. CDR3: CASSKEAQGSYNEQFF. The DNA for the CDR3 is TGTGCCAGCAGCAAAGAGGCACAGGGTTCCTACAATGAGCAGTTCTTC.

This clone was recorded only once. This specimen includes other DNA sequences encoding the same CDR3. The V gene is TRBV10-3, the J gene TRBJ1-5; 7 positions agree with TRBD1. The CDR3 is 13 residues long. V was clipped by 6 bases and J by 2 bases; unmatched bases: 1. Germline loops: CDR1 ENHRY, CDR2 SYGVKD. DNA of the CDR3: TGTGCCATCAGCGGACAGGGCAATCAGCCCCAGCATTTT. As protein: CAISGQGNQPQHF.

As for this clone: A read error may explain this, as a much larger clone is one base away. Other DNA sequences in this sample translate to the same CDR3. V and J are TRBV5-4 and TRBJ2-3, with 9 nucleotides matching TRBD2. The length of the CDR3 is 16 residues. V lost 0 bases to trimming and J lost 0 bases; unmatched junction nucleotides: 2. Germline V gene sequence: CDR1 SGHNT, CDR2 YYREEE (reference sequence). The DNA of the CDR3 is TGTGCCAGCAGCTTGGGGCTAGCGGGGAGCACAGATACGCAGTATTTT. This encodes CASSLGLAGSTDTQYF. The whole variable domain, filled in from reference TRBV5-4 and TRBJ2-3, reads ETGVTQSPTHLIKTRGQQVTLRCSSQSGHNTVSWYQQALGQGPQFIFQYYREEENGRGNFPPRFSGLQFPNYSSELNVNALELDDSALYLCASSLGLAGSTDTQYFGPGTRLTVL.

The chain links TRBV25-1 to TRBJ1-3; TRBD1 matches at 8 bases. Looked up from germline, CDR1 is MGHDK and CDR2 is SYGVNS. The junction had 7 bases not matched to a gene; V was cut back by 5 bases and J by 4 bases. The CDR3 totals 15 residues. This CDR3 reads CASSFGTGGGNTIYF. In nucleotides, the CDR3 is TGTGCCAGCAGTTTTGGTACAGGGGGGGGAAACACCATATATTTT.

In this sample, this clone turned up a few times. The chain has TRBV6-6 and TRBJ1-3; D possibly corresponds to TRBD1 (6 bases). Deletions cut 5 bases from V and 1 base from J, with 9 bases between. Germline V gene sequence: CDR1 MNHNY, CDR2 SVGAGI (reference sequence). There are 14 residues in the CDR3. CDR3 protein: CASSQQGSGNTIYF. The DNA of the CDR3 is TGTGCCAGCAGTCAACAGGGTTCTGGAAACACCATATATTTT.

This clone was detected once. This chain links TRBV6-5 with TRBJ2-7; possible D gene TRBD1, 6 bases. V lost 4 bases, J lost 1 base, and 11 bases lay in between. The length of the CDR3 is 14 residues. Germline assignment: CDR1 MNHEY and CDR2 SVGAGI. CDR3 protein: CASSSDRVSYEQYF. Written as DNA, the CDR3 is TGTGCCAGCAGTTCGGACAGAGTATCCTACGAGCAGTACTTC.

This sequence joins TRBV19 and TRBJ1-2; 12 bases fit TRBD1. Per the germline V gene, CDR1 is LNHDA and CDR2 is SQIVND (reference sequence). The CDR3 consists of 15 residues. The J segment lost 7 bases and the V segment lost 0 bases, leaving 3 bases of the junction unmatched. CDR3 nucleotides: TGTGCCAGTAGTATAGAAGGGACAGGGGGCGCTGGCTACACCTTC. Translating it yields CASSIEGTGGAGYTF.

This clone turned up a few times. V and J are TRBV7-2 and TRBJ2-4; tentatively, D is TRBD1 or TRBD2 (5 bases each). The CDR3 loop spans 14 amino acids. Germline CDR1 SGHTA, CDR2 FQGNSA. V gave up 5 bases and J gave up 1 base, with 9 bases separating them. CDR3 nucleotides: TGTGCCAGCAGCGGGGGACCGGCCAAAAACATTCAGTACTTC. Its protein product is CASSGGPAKNIQYF.

V and J are TRBV6-5 and TRBJ2-7; tentatively, D is TRBD1 or TRBD2 (5 bases each). Trimming pared 0 bases from V and 8 bases from J, leaving 14 bases between. The CDR3 loop spans 14 amino acids. Germline CDR1 reads MNHEY; CDR2 reads SVGAGI. CDR3 DNA: TGTGCCAGCAGTTACTCATGGGACGCCGGGAAGCAGTACTTC. This gives the protein CASSYSWDAGKQYF.

The chain recombines TRBV4-2 with TRBJ2-1; unclear D gene. Germline assignment: CDR1 LGHNA and CDR2 YNFKEQ. The CDR3 runs to 14 residues. V was trimmed by 0 bases and J by 5 bases, leaving 8 bases between them. As DNA, the CDR3 is TGTGCCAGCAGCCAAGATGGTAAGAACAATGAGCAGTTCTTC. This encodes CASSQDGKNNEQFF.

The V gene is TRBV7-2, the J gene TRBJ2-2; D tentatively reads TRBD1 or TRBD2 (5 bases each). This CDR3 comprises 14 residues. The V gene lost 2 bases and the J gene lost 7 bases, with 11 bases spanning the gap. Per the germline V gene, CDR1 is SGHTA and CDR2 is FQGNSA. CDR3 in DNA: TGTGCCAGCAGCTTACAAGAGGGGATCGGGGAGCTGTTTTTT. Translated: CASSLQEGIGELFF. The full variable domain, completed using reference TRBV7-2 and TRBJ2-2, is GAGVSQSPSNKVTEKGKDVELRCDPISGHTALYWYRQSLGQGLEFLIYFQGNSAPDKSGLPSDRFSAERTGGSVSTLTIQRTQQEDSAVYLCASSLQEGIGELFFGEGSRLTVL.

V usage is TRBV11-3 and J usage is TRBJ2-2; the D is unclear. Trimming took 5 bases from V and 6 from J, leaving 16 bases between them. Germline V gives CDR1 SGHNT, CDR2 YENEEA. This CDR3 region has 15 residues. The chain's CDR3 is CASSPRGSRAGELFF. The CDR3 bases are TGTGCCAGCAGCCCCAGAGGCTCCCGCGCCGGGGAGCTGTTTTTT.

The V call is TRBV7-9, the J call TRBJ2-5, with D perhaps TRBD2 (5 bases). Germline V gene lookup returns CDR1 SEHNR and CDR2 FQNEAQ (reference sequence). CDR3 size: 14 residues. The V end lost 1 base, the J end lost 5 bases, and 11 bases lay between the germline ends. The CDR3 DNA sequence: TGTGCCAGCAGCTTAGTAGGCGGGCGGGAGACCCAGTACTTC. Protein: CASSLVGGRETQYF.

This clone has ten or more counts. The CDR3 region has the DNA TGCGCCAGCAGCTTGGAGGGGACATTTTCTCACGAGCAGTACTTC. Its protein product is CASSLEGTFSHEQYF. V and J are TRBV5-1 and TRBJ2-7, with D possibly TRBD1 on 6 matching bases. V gave up 0 bases and J gave up 5 bases, with 15 bases separating them. CDR1 is SGHRS, CDR2 YFSETQ, per germline. There are 15 residues in the CDR3.

In regard to this clone: Since a far larger clone is one base different, this is likely a read error. As DNA, the CDR3 is TGTGCCAGCAGCTTAACTAATGAAAAACTGTTTTTT. Its translation: CASSLTNEKLFF. V usage is TRBV7-2 and J usage is TRBJ1-4; D gene uncertain. V was cut by 2 bases and J by 2 bases, with 0 bases left in between. Germline V CDR1 and CDR2: SGHTA, FQGNSA. The CDR3 has 12 amino acids.

This clone was seen many times. The chain combines TRBV4-3 with TRBJ2-5, with 8 bases fitting TRBD2. V shed 0 bases and J 4 bases; nucleotides not matched to a gene: 7. Germline V CDR1 and CDR2: LGHNA, YSLEER. The CDR3 has 16 amino acids. CDR3 protein: CASSQETAGGGETQYF. As DNA, the CDR3 is TGCGCCAGCAGCCAAGAGACGGCGGGAGGAGGAGAGACCCAGTACTTC.

This rearrangement joins TRBV15 to TRBJ2-1; unclear D gene. Germline V gives CDR1 LNHNV, CDR2 YYDKDF (reference sequence). Deletions cut 1 base from V and 2 bases from J, with 12 bases between. This CDR3 region has 16 residues. The DNA of the CDR3 is TGTGCCACCAGCAGAGGCCATGGCGGACCCTACAATGAGCAGTTCTTC. It yields the protein CATSRGHGGPYNEQFF. Drawing the rest from reference TRBV15 and TRBJ2-1, the complete variable domain is DAMVIQNPRYQVTQFGKPVTLSCSQTLNHNVMYWYQQKSSQAPKLLFHYYDKDFNNEADTPDNFQSRRPNTSFCFLDIRSPGLGDTAMYLCATSRGHGGPYNEQFFGPGTRLTVL.

V gene TRBV2 combines with J gene TRBJ1-5, with D perhaps TRBD1 (5 bases). The V end was cut by 10 bases, the J end by 3 bases, with 22 bases between. Germline V gene data show CDR1 as SNHLY and CDR2 as FYNNEI. This CDR3 contains 16 residues. CDR3 sequence reads: CATSSQGAGINQPQHF. CDR3 in DNA: TGTGCCACATCCTCACAAGGGGCGGGGATCAATCAGCCCCAGCATTTT. The complete variable domain, with remaining parts taken from reference TRBV2 and TRBJ1-5, reads EPEVTQTPSHQVTQMGQEVILRCVPISNHLYFYWYRQILGQKVEFLVSFYNNEISEKSEIFDDQFSVERPDGSNFTLKIRSTKLEDSAMYFCATSSQGAGINQPQHFGDGTRLSIL.

The gene calls are TRBV5-1 and TRBJ2-3; 9 positions agree with TRBD1. V trimming: 2 bases; J trimming: 5 bases; junction bases outside the gene matches: 6. There are 15 residues in the CDR3. Germline CDR1 and CDR2: SGHRS and YFSETQ. The CDR3 region has the DNA TGCGCCAGCAGCTTTCAACAGGGGGCGAGAGATACGCAGTATTTT. Amino acid sequence: CASSFQQGARDTQYF. The complete variable domain, with remaining parts taken from reference TRBV5-1 and TRBJ2-3, reads KAGVTQTPRYLIKTRGQQVTLSCSPISGHRSVSWYQQTPGQGLQFLFEYFSETQRNKGNFPGRFSGRQFSNSRSEMNVSTLELGDSALYLCASSFQQGARDTQYFGPGTRLTVL.

The chain combines TRBV5-1 with TRBJ2-7, with D perhaps matching TRBD2 (6 bases). Trimming shortened V by 4 bases and J by 2 bases, and 16 bases separated the two germline ends. CDR3 length: 15 residues. From germline, CDR1 is SGHRS and CDR2 YFSETQ. The CDR3 DNA reads as TGCGCCAGCAGCCCGAGGCCTGGAGGGCCCTACGAGCAGTACTTC. Protein product: CASSPRPGGPYEQYF.